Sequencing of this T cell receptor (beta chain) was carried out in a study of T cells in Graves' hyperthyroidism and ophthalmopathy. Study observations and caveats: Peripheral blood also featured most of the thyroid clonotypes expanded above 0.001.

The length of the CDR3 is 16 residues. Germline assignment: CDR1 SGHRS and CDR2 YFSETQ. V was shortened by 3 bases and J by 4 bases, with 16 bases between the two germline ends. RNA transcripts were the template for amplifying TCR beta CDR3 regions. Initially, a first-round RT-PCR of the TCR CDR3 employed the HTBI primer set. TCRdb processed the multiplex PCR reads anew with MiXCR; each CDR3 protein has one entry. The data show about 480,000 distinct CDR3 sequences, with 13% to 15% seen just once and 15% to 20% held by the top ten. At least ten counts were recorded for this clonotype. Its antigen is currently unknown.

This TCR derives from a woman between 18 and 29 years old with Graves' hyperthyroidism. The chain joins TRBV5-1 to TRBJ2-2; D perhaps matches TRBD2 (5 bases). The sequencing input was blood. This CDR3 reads CASSSPLVGSTGELFF. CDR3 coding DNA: TGCGCCAGCAGCTCGCCCTTAGTTGGGAGCACCGGGGAGCTGTTTTTT.